The T cell receptor (beta chain) described here comes from a study of cytomegalovirus exposure and HLA in healthy donors. Trimming cost V 11 bases and J 8 bases, with 19 bases left between them. The CDR3 is 13 amino acids. Germline values: CDR1 LNHDA, CDR2 SQIVND (reference sequence). Remarks on this clone: What it recognizes is unknown.

Study-wide results and limits: TCR sequences were mostly rare, though some public TCRs occurred in many donors. Across HLA loci, a later analysis found differing TCR association rates, with DRB1 most and HLA-C fewest. About 90% or about 30% of the time was how often most TCR beta V segments were productive, according to an earlier analysis. According to the study, around 180 TCR beta chains were cytomegalovirus-associated.

PCR primers comprised 60 Vbeta and 13 Jbeta primers. Clones were sequenced by immunoSEQ multiplex PCR, and TCRdb holds only the in-frame ones, with some missing. The table records 90,000 to 120,000 clones, around 73% of them present only once. Input material: PBMCs. V usage is TRBV19 and J usage is TRBJ2-1, with a tentative D call TRBD2 (5 bases). The receptor's source is a man in his thirties or forties in good health and CMV-seronegative. In DNA form, the CDR3 reads TGTGCCTCCATGAGGGCTGGGGTGGATGAGCAGTTCTTC. It yields the protein CASMRAGVDEQFF.